What follows describes a single T cell receptor beta chain. The target antigen is unknown. TCRdb called the 5' RACE reads again in MiXCR, with one record for every CDR3 protein. The top ten clones hold 0.27% of a sample with 1.5 million to 2 million distinct CDR3 sequences, around 29% of them seen once. Per germline, CDR1 MNHEY and CDR2 SMNVEV (reference sequence). The CDR3 is made up of 17 amino acids. The V and J ends lost 5 bases and 2 bases respectively, with 20 bases between them. The sample originates from a study of identical twins. Whole-study results and caveats: With abundant cord blood beta clonotypes, insertions were fewer; memory repertoires showed no such pattern. Weaker excess twin sharing was observed in beta out-of-frame sequences.

Sequencing used cord blood. This TCR was recovered from a newborn girl in good health. This chain links TRBV27 with TRBJ2-3; no clear D. CDR3 residues: CASSPIPTTRITDTQYF. As DNA, the CDR3 is TGTGCCAGCAGTCCGATCCCGACCACCCGGATCACAGATACGCAGTATTTT.